This TCR beta chain was recovered during a study of T cells after yellow fever vaccination. TCRdb analysed the 5' RACE reads with MiXCR anew, one entry per CDR3 protein. The repertoire holds 70,000 or so distinct CDR3 sequences, about 7.2% seen once, with about 27% in the top ten. On this clonotype itself: Its antigen remains unidentified.

Study-wide results and caveats: Detected again after the booster were most primary-vaccination clones, at 96% CD4 and about 90% CD8.

CDR3 length: 13 residues. Deletions cut 6 bases from V and 3 bases from J, with 12 bases between. CDR1 MNHEY and CDR2 SMNVEV come from the germline V gene (reference sequence). This sample comprised CD8+ T cells sorted from PBMCs, obtained 9 to 10 days after the first yellow fever vaccination. The sequence derives from a man aged 18-30 years who received the YFV17D yellow fever vaccine. V is TRBV27 and J is TRBJ2-7; weak D call: TRBD1 (5 bases). The CDR3 coding sequence is TGTGCCAGCAGATTGGGGCAGTACTACGAGCAGTACTTC. It codes for CASRLGQYYEQYF.